This T cell receptor beta chain was identified in a study of long-term antiretroviral therapy in people with HIV. V shed 0 bases and J shed 5 bases, with 11 bases lying between them. The CDR3 loop spans 16 amino acids. Germline CDR1 is SNHLY and CDR2 is FYNNEI. The immunoSEQ assay was v3.0, run at survey level. Sequencing used immunoSEQ multiplex PCR; TCRdb keeps in-frame clones, though not all of them. The table lists 15,000 to 20,000 clones, about 81% of them singletons. Treated in the United States were all of the participants with HIV. General study points: On ART adherence, viral resistance or therapy changes, no data were available. Pre-ART clonal expansions dominated every time point's repertoire.

As regards this clone: What it binds is unknown.

This receptor was taken from a man aged 50-59 years with HIV. This chain connects TRBV2 to TRBJ1-6; D uncertain. The sample here was unsorted PBMCs, taken 0.3 years before starting antiretroviral therapy. This chain's CDR3 is CASSEAFANDNSPLHF. The CDR3 DNA follows: TGTGCCAGCAGTGAAGCTTTCGCAAACGATAATTCACCCCTCCACTTT.